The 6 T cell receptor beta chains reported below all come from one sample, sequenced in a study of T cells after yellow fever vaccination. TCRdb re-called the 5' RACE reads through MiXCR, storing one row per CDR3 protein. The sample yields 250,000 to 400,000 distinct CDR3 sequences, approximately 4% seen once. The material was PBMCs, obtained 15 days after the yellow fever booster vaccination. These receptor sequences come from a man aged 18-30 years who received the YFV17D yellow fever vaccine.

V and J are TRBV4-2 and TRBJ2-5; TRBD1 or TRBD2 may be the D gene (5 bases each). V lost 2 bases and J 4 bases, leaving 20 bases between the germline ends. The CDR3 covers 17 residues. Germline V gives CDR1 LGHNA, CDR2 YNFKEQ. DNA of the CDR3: TGTGCCAGCAGCCAACTCAAGAAGATGGGGACGGTAGAGACCCAGTACTTC. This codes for CASSQLKKMGTVETQYF.

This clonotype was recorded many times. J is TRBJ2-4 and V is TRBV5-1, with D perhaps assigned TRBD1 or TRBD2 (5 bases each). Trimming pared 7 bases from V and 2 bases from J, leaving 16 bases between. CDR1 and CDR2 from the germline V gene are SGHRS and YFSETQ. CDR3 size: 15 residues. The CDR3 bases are TGCGCCAGCTCCCCTGGAGGACATTCCAAAAACATTCAGTACTTC. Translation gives CASSPGGHSKNIQYF.

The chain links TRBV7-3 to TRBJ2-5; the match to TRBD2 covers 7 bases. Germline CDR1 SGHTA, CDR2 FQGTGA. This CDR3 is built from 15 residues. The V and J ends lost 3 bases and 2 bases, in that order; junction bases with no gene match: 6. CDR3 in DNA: TGTGCCAGCAGCTTCATTGGCGGGGGTCAAGAGACCCAGTACTTC. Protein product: CASSFIGGGQETQYF. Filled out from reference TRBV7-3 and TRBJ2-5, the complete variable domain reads GAGVSQTPSNKVTEKGKYVELRCDPISGHTALYWYRQSLGQGPEFLIYFQGTGAADDSGLPNDRFFAVRPEGSVSTLKIQRTERGDSAVYLCASSFIGGGQETQYFGPGTRLLVL.

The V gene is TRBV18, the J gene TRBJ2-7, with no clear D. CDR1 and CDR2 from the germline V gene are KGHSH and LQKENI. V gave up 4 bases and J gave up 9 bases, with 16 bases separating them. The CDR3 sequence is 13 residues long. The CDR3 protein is CASSLGSLDVQYV. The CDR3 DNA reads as TGTGCCAGCTCACTGGGCAGTCTAGATGTGCAGTACGTC.

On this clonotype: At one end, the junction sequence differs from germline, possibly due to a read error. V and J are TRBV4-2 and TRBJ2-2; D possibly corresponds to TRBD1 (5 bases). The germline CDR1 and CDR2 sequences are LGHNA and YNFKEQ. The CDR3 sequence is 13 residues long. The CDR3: CASCQGVREELFF. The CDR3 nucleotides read TGTGCCAGCTGCCAGGGCGTAAGGGAGGAGCTGTTTTTT.

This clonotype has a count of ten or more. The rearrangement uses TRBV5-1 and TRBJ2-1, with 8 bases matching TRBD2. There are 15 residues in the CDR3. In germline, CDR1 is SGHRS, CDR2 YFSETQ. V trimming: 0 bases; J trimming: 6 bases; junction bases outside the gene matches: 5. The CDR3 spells CASSLGRGALNEQFF. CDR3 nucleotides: TGCGCCAGCAGCTTGGGGCGGGGGGCGCTCAATGAGCAGTTCTTC.